These 32 T cell receptor beta chains originate from one sample sequenced in a study of blood T cell repertoires in COVID-19. Clones were read by immunoSEQ multiplex PCR, and TCRdb kept only the in-frame ones, dropping some. The repertoire has 150,000 to 170,000 clones, about 80% of them found once; the top ten carry around 7.1%. The material sequenced was PBMCs or T cells enriched from blood (not recorded which). The origin of the receptors is a man aged 50 to 59 who had recovered from COVID-19.

The chain employs TRBV12-3 or TRBV12-4 and TRBJ1-6; D not certain. The germline V and J ends were trimmed by 6 bases and 6 bases, with 9 bases remaining between them. The CDR3 runs 13 residues. In nucleotides, the CDR3 is TGTGCCAGCAGAACCCGAGCTAATTCACCCCTCCACTTT. Encoded protein: CASRTRANSPLHF.

The CDR3 sequence is CASSLGTFEQFF. CDR3 coding DNA: TGCGCCAGCAGCTTGGGGACTTTTGAGCAGTTCTTC. The V and J genes are TRBV5-1 and TRBJ2-1; tentatively, D is TRBD2 (5 bases). Trimming stripped 0 bases from V and 9 bases from J, with 7 bases between. The V gene's germline CDR1 is SGHRS and CDR2 YFSETQ. This CDR3 region has 12 residues.

The chain uses TRBV19 and TRBJ2-1, with 9 bases that match TRBD1. CDR1 and CDR2 from the germline V gene are LNHDA and SQIVND (reference sequence). The CDR3 consists of 15 residues. V trimming: 6 bases; J trimming: 2 bases; junction bases outside the gene matches: 5. CDR3 in amino acids: CASSPGQGAYNEQFF. The CDR3 nucleotides read TGTGCCAGTAGCCCGGGACAGGGCGCCTACAATGAGCAGTTCTTC.

The chain recombines TRBV9 with TRBJ1-2, with D perhaps TRBD1 (5 bases). This CDR3 region has 15 residues. V shed 0 bases and J shed 2 bases, with 11 bases lying between them. Germline assignment: CDR1 SGDLS and CDR2 YYNGEE. CDR3 loop: CASSVGGHDNYGYTF. The DNA for the CDR3 is TGTGCCAGCAGCGTAGGCGGACATGACAACTATGGCTACACCTTC.

This sequence joins TRBV7-2 and TRBJ2-5; 12 positions match TRBD2. Germline V gene data show CDR1 as SGHTA and CDR2 as FQGNSA. The CDR3 contains 18 residues. The trim removed 6 bases at V and 5 bases at J, leaving 16 bases unmatched. Here the CDR3 reads CASSLSPSGGAIFETQYF. For the CDR3, the DNA is TGTGCCAGCAGTTTAAGCCCTAGCGGGGGGGCCATTTTTGAGACCCAGTACTTC.

The rearrangement uses TRBV6-2 or TRBV6-3 and TRBJ2-7; 10 positions match TRBD1. The V segment lost 5 bases and the J segment 6 bases; nucleotides outside the gene matches: 7. Germline V lookup: CDR1 MNHEY, CDR2 SVGEGT. This CDR3 region has 14 residues. The CDR3 reads CASSQTGGAFEQYF. The CDR3, as DNA: TGTGCCAGCAGTCAGACAGGGGGCGCATTCGAGCAGTACTTC.

The chain has TRBV6-2 or TRBV6-3 and TRBJ2-2; D possibly corresponds to TRBD2 (6 bases). Trimming removed 2 bases at V and 8 bases at J, with 6 bases between. CDR1 is MNHEY and CDR2 is SVGEGT in the germline V gene. This CDR3 comprises 12 residues. CDR3 sequence (DNA): TGTGCCAGCAGTTACGCGGGGGGGGAGCTGTTTTTT. Residues: CASSYAGGELFF.

The rearrangement joins TRBV12-3 or TRBV12-4 to TRBJ1-1; D unclear. The CDR3 totals 11 residues. The V and J ends lost 6 bases and 5 bases respectively, with 7 bases between them. Written as DNA, the CDR3 is TGTGCCAGCAGGGGAGGTACTGAAGCTTTCTTT. Amino acid sequence: CASRGGTEAFF.

The rearrangement joins TRBV11-3 to TRBJ2-1; 12 bases map to TRBD2. Germline assignment: CDR1 SGHNT and CDR2 YENEEA. The CDR3 spans 15 residues. J was trimmed by 9 bases and V by 0 bases; bases with no gene match: 3. The CDR3 spells CASSLETSGGTEQFF. CDR3 DNA sequence: TGTGCCAGCAGCTTAGAGACTAGCGGGGGTACTGAGCAGTTCTTC.

The chain recombines TRBV5-1 with TRBJ2-3; a weak D match, TRBD2 (5 bases). V lost 8 bases and J 2 bases, leaving 12 bases between the germline ends. This CDR3 contains 13 residues. Germline loops: CDR1 SGHRS, CDR2 YFSETQ. Here the CDR3 DNA reads TGCGCCAGTGCGGACTGGTTCACAGATACGCAGTATTTT. Encoded protein: CASADWFTDTQYF. Full variable domain (missing parts from reference TRBV5-1 and TRBJ2-3): KAGVTQTPRYLIKTRGQQVTLSCSPISGHRSVSWYQQTPGQGLQFLFEYFSETQRNKGNFPGRFSGRQFSNSRSEMNVSTLELGDSALYLCASADWFTDTQYFGPGTRLTVL.

Here the CDR3 reads CAWSGGSNQPQHF. The DNA of the CDR3 is TGTGCCTGGAGTGGAGGCAGCAATCAGCCCCAGCATTTT. The chain combines TRBV30 with TRBJ1-5; no clear D. The CDR3 has 13 residues. The ends were cut back, 1 base at V and 1 base at J, with 5 bases in the middle. Looked up from germline, CDR1 is GTSNPN and CDR2 is SVGIG (reference sequence).

This clone was recorded once. Here the CDR3 reads CASSLAWGVSDYGYTF. In nucleotides, the CDR3 is TGTGCCAGCAGCTTGGCCTGGGGGGTTTCGGACTATGGCTACACCTTC. This rearrangement joins TRBV5-8 to TRBJ1-2, with D perhaps TRBD1 (5 bases). Germline values: CDR1 SGHTS, CDR2 YDEGEE. The CDR3 is 16 amino acids. V lost 0 bases, J lost 3 bases, and 15 bases lay in between.

This chain joins TRBV7-8 and TRBJ2-7; TRBD2 agrees at 11 bases. Germline CDR1 is SGHVS and CDR2 is FQNEAQ. The V and J ends lost 3 bases and 0 bases, in that order; junction bases with no gene match: 4. The CDR3 is 16 amino acids. The DNA for the CDR3 is TGTGCCAGCAGCTTTAGACTAGCGGGATTCTCCTACGAGCAGTACTTC. It specifies CASSFRLAGFSYEQYF. Drawing the rest from reference TRBV7-8 and TRBJ2-7, the complete variable domain is GAGVSQSPRYKVAKRGQDVALRCDPISGHVSLFWYQQALGQGPEFLTYFQNEAQLDKSGLPSDRFFAERPEGSVSTLKIQRTQQEDSAVYLCASSFRLAGFSYEQYFGPGTRLTVT.

This clone has only a few counts. The identical CDR3 is also encoded by other nucleotide sequences in the sample. The V call is TRBV19, the J call TRBJ1-3, with D uncertain. Per germline, CDR1 LNHDA and CDR2 SQIVND (reference sequence). CDR3 size: 14 residues. V was shortened by 3 bases and J by 2 bases, with 8 bases between the two germline ends. The CDR3 is CASSIAGTGNTIYF. CDR3 in DNA: TGTGCCAGTAGTATTGCCGGGACTGGAAACACCATATATTTT.

The chain has TRBV2 and TRBJ1-5; perhaps TRBD1 as D (5 bases). Trimming removed 8 bases from V and 6 bases from J, with 11 bases in between. Germline values: CDR1 SNHLY, CDR2 FYNNEI. The CDR3 length is 12 residues. Here the CDR3 DNA reads TGTGCCAGCCGGGGGGGTCCTCAGCCCCAGCATTTT. Its protein product is CASRGGPQPQHF.

The chain recombines TRBV15 with TRBJ1-2, with D hard to call. The V gene lost 3 bases and the J gene lost 5 bases, with 10 bases spanning the gap. From germline, CDR1 is LNHNV and CDR2 YYDKDF (reference sequence). The CDR3 has 13 amino acids. DNA of the CDR3: TGTGCCACCAGCAGTCAGGACTTTTATGGCTACACCTTC. Translation gives CATSSQDFYGYTF.

This clone was picked up a small number of times. The chain has TRBV10-3 and TRBJ1-5; 8 bases are a match to TRBD1. Germline-derived CDR1 and CDR2 are ENHRY and SYGVKD. This CDR3 region has 14 residues. V gave up 11 bases and J gave up 2 bases; unmatched junction bases: 8. DNA for the CDR3: TGTGCCGTACAGGGGGAGGGTGGCAATCAGCCCCAGCATTTT. The encoded protein is CAVQGEGGNQPQHF.

J is TRBJ2-7 and V is TRBV9; D gene unclear. V gave up 4 bases and J gave up 2 bases, with 16 bases separating them. This CDR3 contains 15 residues. Germline V gene data show CDR1 as SGDLS and CDR2 as YYNGEE. The CDR3, as DNA: TGTGCCAGCAGCCCACCCGTCGGTCAACCCTACGAGCAGTACTTC. It is translated as CASSPPVGQPYEQYF.

CDR3 protein: CASSLASEQYF. DNA of the CDR3: TGTGCCAGCAGCTTAGCGAGCGAGCAGTACTTC. The chain has TRBV11-2 and TRBJ2-7, with D uncertain. This CDR3 region has 11 residues. Germline values: CDR1 SGHAT, CDR2 FQNNGV. The V end lost 1 base, the J end lost 6 bases, and 4 bases lay between the germline ends.

The chain recombines TRBV3-1 (or the pseudogene TRBV3-2) with TRBJ1-3, with D possibly matching TRBD1 (5 bases). Per the germline V gene, CDR1 is LGHDT and CDR2 is YNNKEL (reference sequence). With 3 bases removed from V and 4 bases from J, the gap between germline ends came to 13 bases. CDR3 length: 15 residues. CDR3 DNA sequence: TGTGCCAGCAGCCAGGACACCACTCTGGGAAACACCATATATTTT. Amino acids: CASSQDTTLGNTIYF.

The chain joins TRBV7-8 to TRBJ1-5; 8 positions agree with TRBD1. The CDR3 loop spans 14 amino acids. Per germline, CDR1 SGHVS and CDR2 FQNEAQ. Trimming at V came to 2 bases and at J to 4 bases, leaving 1 base not matched to a gene. CDR3 amino acids: CASSLWTGNQPQHF. The CDR3 DNA sequence: TGTGCCAGCAGCTTATGGACAGGGAATCAGCCCCAGCATTTT.

The J gene is TRBJ2-3, the V gene TRBV7-3; 15 bases agree with TRBD2. Germline V gene lookup returns CDR1 SGHTA and CDR2 FQGTGA. V lost 4 bases to trimming and J lost 7 bases; unmatched junction nucleotides: 12. The CDR3 totals 18 residues. The CDR3 DNA reads as TGTGCCAGCAGCTCAGAAGGACTAGCGGGGGGGCATCGGAATACGCAGTATTTT. Protein: CASSSEGLAGGHRNTQYF.

The chain is built from TRBV5-4 and TRBJ2-2, with TRBD2 matching 13 bases. Germline lookup yields CDR1 SGHNT and CDR2 YYREEE (reference sequence). The CDR3 runs to 17 residues. V lost 4 bases, J lost 0 bases, and 3 bases stayed unmatched. The DNA for the CDR3 is TGTGCCAGCAGCAGACTAGCGGGGGGCCCGAACACCGGGGAGCTGTTTTTT. It specifies CASSRLAGGPNTGELFF. The variable domain in full, with the rest retrieved from reference TRBV5-4 and TRBJ2-2, is ETGVTQSPTHLIKTRGQQVTLRCSSQSGHNTVSWYQQALGQGPQFIFQYYREEENGRGNFPPRFSGLQFPNYSSELNVNALELDDSALYLCASSRLAGGPNTGELFFGEGSRLTVL.

This clone was detected only a few times. The chain has TRBV19 and TRBJ2-2; no firm D call. With 1 base removed from V and 4 bases from J, the gap between germline ends came to 4 bases. Looked up from germline, CDR1 is LNHDA and CDR2 is SQIVND (reference sequence). The CDR3 is 13 residues long. In DNA form, the CDR3 reads TGTGCCAGTAGTATAGGAGGCACCGGGGAGCTGTTTTTT. Translating gives CASSIGGTGELFF.

The rearrangement links TRBV5-4 to TRBJ2-7; tentatively, D is TRBD2 (7 bases). Deletions cut 1 base from V and 6 bases from J, with 14 bases between. In germline, CDR1 is SGHNT, CDR2 YYREEE (reference sequence). The CDR3 is 14 residues long. CDR3 in DNA: TGTGCCAGCAGCTTGAGGGGGGGTTTGGGCGAGCAGTACTTC. Encoded protein: CASSLRGGLGEQYF.

The chain recombines TRBV16 with TRBJ2-7, with D tentatively TRBD2 (6 bases). V was clipped by 0 bases and J by 3 bases, with 12 bases between them. The germline CDR1 and CDR2 sequences are KGHSY and FQNENV. CDR3 length: 15 residues. The DNA of the CDR3 is TGTGCCAGCAGCCAATCGCGGGGCAGAAGCTACGAGCAGTACTTC. This encodes CASSQSRGRSYEQYF.

This chain connects TRBV12-3 or TRBV12-4 to TRBJ1-1, with a possible D match to TRBD1 (6 bases). CDR3 size: 12 residues. The V end was cut by 5 bases, the J end by 3 bases, with 7 bases between. CDR3 nucleotide sequence: TGTGCCAGCAGTACAGGGTACACTGAAGCTTTCTTT. It codes for CASSTGYTEAFF.

The rearrangement links TRBV19 to TRBJ1-5, with 9 bases lining up with TRBD1. CDR1 and CDR2 from the germline V gene are LNHDA and SQIVND (reference sequence). J gave up 1 base and V 5 bases, and 6 bases lay outside the gene matches. The CDR3 has 16 amino acids. In DNA form, the CDR3 reads TGTGCCAGTAGTCGGATACAGGGGGCGAGCAATCAGCCCCAGCATTTT. Protein product: CASSRIQGASNQPQHF.

The chain has TRBV5-1 and TRBJ2-7; D possibly corresponds to TRBD2 (6 bases). This CDR3 is 16 amino acids long. The V gene lost 1 base and the J gene lost 2 bases, with 16 bases spanning the gap. CDR1 and CDR2 (germline): SGHRS, YFSETQ. The CDR3 spells CASSLSPSAGTYEQYF. CDR3 coding DNA: TGCGCCAGCAGCTTGAGTCCGTCCGCGGGGACCTACGAGCAGTACTTC.

The chain joins TRBV6-6 to TRBJ1-2, with D possibly TRBD1 on 6 matching bases. The V end lost 7 bases, the J end lost 2 bases, and 14 bases lay between the germline ends. CDR1 and CDR2 (germline): MNHNY, SVGAGI (reference sequence). This CDR3 contains 14 residues. CDR3 sequence: CASIDRDKNYGYTF. CDR3 DNA: TGTGCCAGCATCGACCGGGACAAGAACTATGGCTACACCTTC.

The count of this clone is one. The CDR3 sequence: CASSLVNRGNEQFF. CDR3 DNA: TGTGCCAGCAGCTTAGTTAACAGGGGGAATGAGCAGTTCTTC. The chain couples TRBV7-9 to TRBJ2-1; 8 nucleotides match TRBD1. V shed 1 base and J 7 bases; nucleotides not matched to a gene: 3. Germline V gene sequence: CDR1 SEHNR, CDR2 FQNEAQ (reference sequence). CDR3 length equals 14 residues.

This chain joins TRBV6-5 and TRBJ2-3; 11 bases fit TRBD2. Trimming cost V 0 bases and J 8 bases; bases outside gene matches: 7. The CDR3 extends over 16 amino acids. Germline V gene data show CDR1 as MNHEY and CDR2 as SVGAGI. CDR3 sequence (DNA): TGTGCCAGCAGTTACTCTATAGCGGGGGGGCCAGGTACGCAGTATTTT. Amino acids: CASSYSIAGGPGTQYF.